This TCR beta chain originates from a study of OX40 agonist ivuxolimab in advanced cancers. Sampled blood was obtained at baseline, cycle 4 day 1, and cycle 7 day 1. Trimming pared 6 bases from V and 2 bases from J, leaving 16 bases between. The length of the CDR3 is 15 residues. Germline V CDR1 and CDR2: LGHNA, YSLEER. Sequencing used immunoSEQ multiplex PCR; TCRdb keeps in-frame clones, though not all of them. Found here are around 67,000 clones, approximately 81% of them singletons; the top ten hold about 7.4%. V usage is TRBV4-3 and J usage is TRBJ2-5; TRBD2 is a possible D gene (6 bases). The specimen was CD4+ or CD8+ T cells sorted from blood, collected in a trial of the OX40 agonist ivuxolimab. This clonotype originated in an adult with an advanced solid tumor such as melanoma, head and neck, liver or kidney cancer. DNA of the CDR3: TGCGCCAGCAGGGTGATAGCGGCCTTGCAAGAGACCCAGTACTTC. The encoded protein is CASRVIAALQETQYF.